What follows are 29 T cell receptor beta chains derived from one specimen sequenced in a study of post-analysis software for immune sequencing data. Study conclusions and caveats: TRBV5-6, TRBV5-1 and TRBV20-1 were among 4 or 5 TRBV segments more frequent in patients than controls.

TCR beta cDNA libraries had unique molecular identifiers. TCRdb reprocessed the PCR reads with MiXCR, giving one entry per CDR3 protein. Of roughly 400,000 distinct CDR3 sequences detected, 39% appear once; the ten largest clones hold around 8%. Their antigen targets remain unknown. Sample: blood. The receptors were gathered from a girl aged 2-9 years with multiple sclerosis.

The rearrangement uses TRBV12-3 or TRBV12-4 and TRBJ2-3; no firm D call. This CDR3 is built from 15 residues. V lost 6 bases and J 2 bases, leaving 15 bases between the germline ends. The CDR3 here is CASREERVPTDTQYF. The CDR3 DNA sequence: TGTGCCAGCAGAGAAGAGAGAGTACCCACAGATACGCAGTATTTT.

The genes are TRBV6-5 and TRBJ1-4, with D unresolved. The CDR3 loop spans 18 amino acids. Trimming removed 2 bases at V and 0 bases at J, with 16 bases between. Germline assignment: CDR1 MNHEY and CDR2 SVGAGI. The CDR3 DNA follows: TGTGCCAGCAGTTACGGACGCTGGATTACTGCAACTAATGAAAAACTGTTTTTT. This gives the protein CASSYGRWITATNEKLFF.

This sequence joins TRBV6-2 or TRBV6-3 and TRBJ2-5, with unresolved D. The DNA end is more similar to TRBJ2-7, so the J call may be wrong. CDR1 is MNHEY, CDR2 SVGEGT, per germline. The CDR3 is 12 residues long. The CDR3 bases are TGTGCCAGCAGTTACTTTACGGGCGAGCAGTACTTC. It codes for CASSYFTGEQYF.

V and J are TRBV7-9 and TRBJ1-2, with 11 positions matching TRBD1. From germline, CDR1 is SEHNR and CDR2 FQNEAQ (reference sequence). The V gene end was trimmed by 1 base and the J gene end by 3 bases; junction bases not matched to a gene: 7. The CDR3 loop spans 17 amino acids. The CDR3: CASSLEKLGQGDYGYTF. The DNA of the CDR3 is TGTGCCAGCAGCTTAGAAAAATTGGGACAGGGGGACTATGGCTACACCTTC. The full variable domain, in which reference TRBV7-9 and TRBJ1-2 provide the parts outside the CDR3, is DTGVSQNPRHKITKRGQNVTFRCDPISEHNRLYWYRQTLGQGPEFLTYFQNEAQLEKSRLLSDRFSAERPKGSFSTLEIQRTEQGDSAMYLCASSLEKLGQGDYGYTFGSGTRLTVV.

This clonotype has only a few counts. The DNA of the CDR3 is TGTGCCAGCAGTCGAACAACTTCAGGAGCCTACGAGCAGTACTTC. It codes for CASSRTTSGAYEQYF. V gene TRBV6-5 combines with J gene TRBJ2-7; D gene unclear. V shed 5 bases and J shed 2 bases, with 16 bases lying between them. The CDR3 extends over 15 amino acids. Per germline, CDR1 MNHEY and CDR2 SVGAGI.

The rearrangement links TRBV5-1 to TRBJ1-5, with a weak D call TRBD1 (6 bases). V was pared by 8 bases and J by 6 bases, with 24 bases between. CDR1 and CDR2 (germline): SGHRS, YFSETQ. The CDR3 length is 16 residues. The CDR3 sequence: CARSTSSQGNSQPQHF. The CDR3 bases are TGCGCCAGAAGTACCTCTTCCCAGGGGAATTCTCAGCCCCAGCATTTT.

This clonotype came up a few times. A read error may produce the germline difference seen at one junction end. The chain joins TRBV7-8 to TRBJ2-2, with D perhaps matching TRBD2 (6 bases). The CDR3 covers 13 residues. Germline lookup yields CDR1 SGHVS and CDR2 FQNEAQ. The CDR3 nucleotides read TGTGCCATCCTTGTTCTAGGTGGCGGGGAGCGGTTTTTT. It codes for CAILVLGGGERFF.

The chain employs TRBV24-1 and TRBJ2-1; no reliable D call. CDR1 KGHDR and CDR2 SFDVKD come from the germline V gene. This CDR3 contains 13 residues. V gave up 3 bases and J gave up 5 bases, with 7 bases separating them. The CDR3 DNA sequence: TGTGCCACCAGTGATATGGGCCACAATGAGCAGTTCTTC. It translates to CATSDMGHNEQFF.

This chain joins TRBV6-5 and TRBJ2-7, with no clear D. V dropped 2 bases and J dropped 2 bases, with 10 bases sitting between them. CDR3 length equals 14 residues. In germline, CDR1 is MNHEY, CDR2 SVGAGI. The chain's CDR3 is CASSYQTGTYEQYF. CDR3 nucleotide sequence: TGTGCCAGCAGTTACCAAACCGGAACCTACGAGCAGTACTTC.

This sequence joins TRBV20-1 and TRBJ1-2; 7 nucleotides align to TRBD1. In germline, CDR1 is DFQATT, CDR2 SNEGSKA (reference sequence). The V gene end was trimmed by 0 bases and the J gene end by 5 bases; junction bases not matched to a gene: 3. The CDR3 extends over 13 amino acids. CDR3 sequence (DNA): TGCAGTGCTAGAGATCAGGGGGGGTATGGCTACACCTTC. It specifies CSARDQGGYGYTF.

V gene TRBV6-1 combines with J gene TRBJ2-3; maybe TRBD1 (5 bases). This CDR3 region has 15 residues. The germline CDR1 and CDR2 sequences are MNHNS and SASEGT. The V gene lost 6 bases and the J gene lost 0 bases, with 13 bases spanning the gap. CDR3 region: CASSETEPSTDTQYF. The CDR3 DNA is TGTGCCAGCAGCGAGACAGAACCTAGCACAGATACGCAGTATTTT.

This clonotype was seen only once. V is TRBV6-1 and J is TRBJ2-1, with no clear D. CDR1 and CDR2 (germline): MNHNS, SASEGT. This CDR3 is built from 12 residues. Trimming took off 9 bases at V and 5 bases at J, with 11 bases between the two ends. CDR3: CASSFMNNEQFF. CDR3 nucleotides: TGTGCCAGTTCCTTCATGAACAATGAGCAGTTCTTC.

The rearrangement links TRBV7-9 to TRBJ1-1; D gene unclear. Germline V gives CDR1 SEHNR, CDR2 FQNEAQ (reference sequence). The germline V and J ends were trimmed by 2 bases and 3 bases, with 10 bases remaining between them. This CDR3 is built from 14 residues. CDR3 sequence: CASSLFLEYTEAFF. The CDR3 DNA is TGTGCCAGCAGCTTATTTTTAGAGTACACTGAAGCTTTCTTT.

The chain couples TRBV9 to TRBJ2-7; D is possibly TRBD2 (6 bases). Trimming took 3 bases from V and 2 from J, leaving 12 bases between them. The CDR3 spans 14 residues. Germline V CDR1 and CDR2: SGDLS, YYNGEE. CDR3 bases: TGTGCCAGCAGCGGGGACGGGAGAACCTACGAGCAGTACTTC. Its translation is CASSGDGRTYEQYF. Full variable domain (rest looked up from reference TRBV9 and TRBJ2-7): DSGVTQTPKHLITATGQRVTLRCSPRSGDLSVYWYQQSLDQGLQFLIQYYNGEERAKGNILERFSAQQFPDLHSELNLSSLELGDSALYFCASSGDGRTYEQYFGPGTRLTVT.

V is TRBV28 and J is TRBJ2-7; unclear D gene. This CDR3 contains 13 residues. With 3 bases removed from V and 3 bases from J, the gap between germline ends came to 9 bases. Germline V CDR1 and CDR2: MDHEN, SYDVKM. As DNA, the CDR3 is TGTGCCAGCAGTTTGAGTTACGGCTACGAGCAGTACTTC. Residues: CASSLSYGYEQYF. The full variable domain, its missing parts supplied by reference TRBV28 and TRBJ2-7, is DVKVTQSSRYLVKRTGEKVFLECVQDMDHENMFWYRQDPGLGLRLIYFSYDVKMKEKGDIPEGYSVSREKKERFSLILESASTNQTSMYLCASSLSYGYEQYFGPGTRLTVT.

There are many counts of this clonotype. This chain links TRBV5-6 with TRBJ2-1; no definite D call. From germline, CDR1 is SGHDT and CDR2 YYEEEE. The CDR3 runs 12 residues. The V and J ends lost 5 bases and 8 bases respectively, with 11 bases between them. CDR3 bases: TGTGCCAGCAGTTTTAGCCGGCATGAGCAGTTCTTC. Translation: CASSFSRHEQFF.

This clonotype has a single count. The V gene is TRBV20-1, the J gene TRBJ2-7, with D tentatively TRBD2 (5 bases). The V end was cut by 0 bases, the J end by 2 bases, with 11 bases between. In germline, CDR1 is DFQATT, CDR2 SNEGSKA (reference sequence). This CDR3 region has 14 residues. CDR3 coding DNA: TGCAGTGCTAGAGATCCGGCTAGCACCTACGAGCAGTACTTC. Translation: CSARDPASTYEQYF.

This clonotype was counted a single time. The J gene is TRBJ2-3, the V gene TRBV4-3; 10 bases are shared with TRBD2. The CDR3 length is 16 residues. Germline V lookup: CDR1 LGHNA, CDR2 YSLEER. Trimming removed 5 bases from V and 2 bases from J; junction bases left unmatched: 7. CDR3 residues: CASSTRLAGATDTQYF. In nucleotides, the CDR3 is TGCGCCAGCAGCACACGACTAGCGGGTGCCACAGATACGCAGTATTTT.

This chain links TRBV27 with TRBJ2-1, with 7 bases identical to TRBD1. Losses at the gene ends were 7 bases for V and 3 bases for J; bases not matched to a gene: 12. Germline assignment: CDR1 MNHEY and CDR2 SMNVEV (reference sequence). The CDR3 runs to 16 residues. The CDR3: CASTKEQGTGYNEQFF. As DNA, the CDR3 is TGTGCCAGCACCAAGGAACAGGGGACGGGCTACAATGAGCAGTTCTTC.

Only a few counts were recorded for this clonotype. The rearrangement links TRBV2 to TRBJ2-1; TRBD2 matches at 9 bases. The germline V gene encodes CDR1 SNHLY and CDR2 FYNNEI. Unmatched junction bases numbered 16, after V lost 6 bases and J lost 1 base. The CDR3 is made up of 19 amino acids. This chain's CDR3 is CASSLGLAGSVISYNEQFF. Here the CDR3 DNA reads TGTGCCAGCAGCTTGGGGCTAGCGGGGAGTGTGATTTCCTACAATGAGCAGTTCTTC.

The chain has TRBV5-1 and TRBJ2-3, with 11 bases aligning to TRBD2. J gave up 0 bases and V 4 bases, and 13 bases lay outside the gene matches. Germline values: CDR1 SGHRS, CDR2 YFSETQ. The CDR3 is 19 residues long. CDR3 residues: CASSPGWPSGGRSTDTQYF. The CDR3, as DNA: TGCGCCAGCAGCCCAGGATGGCCTAGCGGGGGGAGAAGCACAGATACGCAGTATTTT.

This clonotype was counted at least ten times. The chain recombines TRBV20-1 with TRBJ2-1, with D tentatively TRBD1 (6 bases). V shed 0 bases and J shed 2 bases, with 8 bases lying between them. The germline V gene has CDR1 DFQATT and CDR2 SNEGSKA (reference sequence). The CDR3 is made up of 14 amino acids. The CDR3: CSARDRDTYNEQFF. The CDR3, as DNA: TGCAGTGCTAGAGACAGGGACACCTACAATGAGCAGTTCTTC.

In DNA, the CDR3 is TGTGCCAGCAGACCGCACAGGGCCCCCTACGAGCAGTACTTC. Translating it yields CASRPHRAPYEQYF. The rearrangement links TRBV12-3 or TRBV12-4 to TRBJ2-7; a possible D gene is TRBD1 (6 bases). The CDR3 loop spans 14 amino acids. The V end lost 6 bases, the J end lost 2 bases, and 14 bases lay between the germline ends.

The chain's CDR3 is CASLGDGPYEQYF. The CDR3 DNA is TGTGCCAGTCTTGGGGACGGCCCCTACGAGCAGTACTTC. V and J are TRBV12-3 or TRBV12-4 and TRBJ2-7, with D perhaps given as TRBD1 or TRBD2 (5 bases each). The CDR3 loop spans 13 amino acids. Trimming stripped 9 bases from V and 2 bases from J, with 14 bases between.

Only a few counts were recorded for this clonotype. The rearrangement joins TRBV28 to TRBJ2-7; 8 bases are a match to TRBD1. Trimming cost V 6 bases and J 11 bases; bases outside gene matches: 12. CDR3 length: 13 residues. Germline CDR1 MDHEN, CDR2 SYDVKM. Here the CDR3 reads CASSPNDRGRKYF. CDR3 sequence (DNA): TGTGCCAGCAGCCCGAATGACAGGGGACGTAAGTACTTC. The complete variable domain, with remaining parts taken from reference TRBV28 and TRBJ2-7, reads DVKVTQSSRYLVKRTGEKVFLECVQDMDHENMFWYRQDPGLGLRLIYFSYDVKMKEKGDIPEGYSVSREKKERFSLILESASTNQTSMYLCASSPNDRGRKYFGPGTRLTVT.

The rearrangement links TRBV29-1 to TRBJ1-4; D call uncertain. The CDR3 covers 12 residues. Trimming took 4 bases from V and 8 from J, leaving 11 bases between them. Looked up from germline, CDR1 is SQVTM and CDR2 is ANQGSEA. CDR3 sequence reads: CSVGPSDEKLFF. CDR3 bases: TGCAGCGTTGGACCGTCAGACGAAAAACTGTTTTTT. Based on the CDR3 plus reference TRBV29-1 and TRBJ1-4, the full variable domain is SAVISQKPSRDICQRGTSLTIQCQVDSQVTMMFWYRQQPGQSLTLIATANQGSEATYESGFVIDKFPISRPNLTFSTLTVSNMSPEDSSIYLCSVGPSDEKLFFGSGTQLSVL.

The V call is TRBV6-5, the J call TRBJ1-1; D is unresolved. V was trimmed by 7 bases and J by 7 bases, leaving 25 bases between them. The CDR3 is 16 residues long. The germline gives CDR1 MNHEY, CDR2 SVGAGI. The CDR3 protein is CASTPRGRHRTVEAFF. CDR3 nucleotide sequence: TGTGCCAGCACCCCCCGTGGGAGACACAGAACCGTTGAAGCTTTCTTT.

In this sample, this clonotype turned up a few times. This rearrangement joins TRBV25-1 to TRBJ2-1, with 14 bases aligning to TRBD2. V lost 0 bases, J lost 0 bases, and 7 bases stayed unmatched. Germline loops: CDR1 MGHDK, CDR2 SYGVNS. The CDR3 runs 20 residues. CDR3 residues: CASSEYRLAGGSSSYNEQFF. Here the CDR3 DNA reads TGTGCCAGCAGTGAATACCGACTAGCGGGAGGGTCTAGCTCCTACAATGAGCAGTTCTTC.

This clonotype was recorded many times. CDR3 DNA sequence: TGCAGTGCTCTACGCTGGGCTATCCTAAGTCACGAGCAGTACTTC. It yields the protein CSALRWAILSHEQYF. The V and J genes are TRBV20-1 and TRBJ2-7; no definite D call. CDR3 length equals 15 residues. From germline, CDR1 is DFQATT and CDR2 SNEGSKA (reference sequence). The V and J ends lost 5 bases and 5 bases respectively, with 22 bases between them.